The T cell receptor (beta chain) described here comes from a study of blood T cell repertoires in COVID-19. Study-wide context: There were acute and convalescent COVID-19 samples, and they came from the United States, Italy and Spain.

Source study methods: Reference gene primers were amplified, and this amplification served to estimate nucleated cell counts. Here immunoSEQ multiplex PCR was the method, and the copy in TCRdb shows in-frame clones only, minus some. That table supplies the V and J calls and clone size; D and trimming were determined from the DNA. The table has about 170,000 clones, roughly nine tenths seen once. The germline V gene encodes CDR1 LNHDA and CDR2 SQIVND (reference sequence). The length of the CDR3 is 14 residues. V shed 4 bases and J shed 7 bases, with 13 bases lying between them. Enrolment of Seattle patients took place during active infection, and they were followed longitudinally.

Sequenced material: peripheral blood. The receptor was isolated from a woman in her fifties or sixties with COVID-19, enrolled during active disease. The chain carries TRBV19 and TRBJ1-4, with unresolved D. CDR3 amino acids: CASSRQHRGEKLFF. The DNA for the CDR3 is TGTGCCAGTAGTAGACAACATCGGGGTGAAAAACTGTTTTTT.